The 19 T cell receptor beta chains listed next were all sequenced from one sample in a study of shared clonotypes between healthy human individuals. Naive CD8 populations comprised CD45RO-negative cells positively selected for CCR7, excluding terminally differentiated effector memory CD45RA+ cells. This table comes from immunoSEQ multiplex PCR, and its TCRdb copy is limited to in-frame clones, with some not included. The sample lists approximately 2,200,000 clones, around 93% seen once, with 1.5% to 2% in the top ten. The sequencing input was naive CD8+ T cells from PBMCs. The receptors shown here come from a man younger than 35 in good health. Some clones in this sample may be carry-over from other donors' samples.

CDR3 bases: TGTGCCAGCAGGTACACAGGGGCGGCCTCCTACGAGCAGTACTTC. It yields the protein CASRYTGAASYEQYF. This rearrangement joins TRBV2 to TRBJ2-7; 7 bases map to TRBD1. The CDR3 totals 15 residues. The V segment lost 6 bases and the J segment 0 bases; nucleotides outside the gene matches: 8. CDR1 is SNHLY and CDR2 is FYNNEI in the germline V gene.

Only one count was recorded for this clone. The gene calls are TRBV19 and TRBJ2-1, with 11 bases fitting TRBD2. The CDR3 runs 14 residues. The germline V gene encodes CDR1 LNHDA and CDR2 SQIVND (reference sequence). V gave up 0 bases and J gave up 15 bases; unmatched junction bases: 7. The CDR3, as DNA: TGTGCCAGTAGTATAGATCTAGCGGGAGGTGGTCGGTTCTTC. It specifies CASSIDLAGGGRFF.

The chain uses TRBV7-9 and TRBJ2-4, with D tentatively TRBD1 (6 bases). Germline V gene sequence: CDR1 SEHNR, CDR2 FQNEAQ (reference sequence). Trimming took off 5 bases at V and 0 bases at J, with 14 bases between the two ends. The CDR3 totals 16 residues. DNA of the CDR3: TGTGCCAGCAGCCTCACCGACAGGCTAGCCAAAAACATTCAGTACTTC. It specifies CASSLTDRLAKNIQYF.

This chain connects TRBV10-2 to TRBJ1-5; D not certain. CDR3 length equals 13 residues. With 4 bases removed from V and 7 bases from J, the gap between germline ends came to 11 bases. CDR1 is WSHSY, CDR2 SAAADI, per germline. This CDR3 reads CASSAIGRQPQHF. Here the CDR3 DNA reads TGCGCCAGCAGTGCCATCGGGAGACAGCCCCAGCATTTT.

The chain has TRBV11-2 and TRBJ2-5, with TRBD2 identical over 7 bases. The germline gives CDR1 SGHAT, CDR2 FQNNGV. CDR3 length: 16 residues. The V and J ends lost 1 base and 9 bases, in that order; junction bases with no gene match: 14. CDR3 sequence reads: CASSLGPSGARRAQYF. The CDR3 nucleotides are TGTGCCAGCAGCTTAGGGCCTAGCGGAGCCCGGAGGGCCCAGTACTTC.

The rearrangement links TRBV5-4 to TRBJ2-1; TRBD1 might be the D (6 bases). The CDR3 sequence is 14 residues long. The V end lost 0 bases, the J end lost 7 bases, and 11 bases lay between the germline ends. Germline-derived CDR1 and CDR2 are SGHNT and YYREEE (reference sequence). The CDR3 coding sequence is TGTGCCAGCAGCTTGGATCAGGGGTGGAATGAGCAGTTCTTC. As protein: CASSLDQGWNEQFF.

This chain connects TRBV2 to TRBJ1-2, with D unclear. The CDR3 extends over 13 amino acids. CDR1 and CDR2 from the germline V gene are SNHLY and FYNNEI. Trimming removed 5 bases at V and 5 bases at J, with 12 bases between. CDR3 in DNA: TGTGCCAGCAGTCTGACACCTGAGTATGGCTACACCTTC. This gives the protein CASSLTPEYGYTF. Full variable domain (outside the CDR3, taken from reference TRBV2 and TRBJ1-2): EPEVTQTPSHQVTQMGQEVILRCVPISNHLYFYWYRQILGQKVEFLVSFYNNEISEKSEIFDDQFSVERPDGSNFTLKIRSTKLEDSAMYFCASSLTPEYGYTFGSGTRLTVV.

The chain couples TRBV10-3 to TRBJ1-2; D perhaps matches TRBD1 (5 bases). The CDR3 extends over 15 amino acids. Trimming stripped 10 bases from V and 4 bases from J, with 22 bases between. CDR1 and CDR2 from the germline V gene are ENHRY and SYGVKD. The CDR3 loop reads CATWGGALHFYGYTF. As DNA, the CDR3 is TGTGCCACCTGGGGAGGGGCGCTACACTTCTATGGCTACACCTTC.

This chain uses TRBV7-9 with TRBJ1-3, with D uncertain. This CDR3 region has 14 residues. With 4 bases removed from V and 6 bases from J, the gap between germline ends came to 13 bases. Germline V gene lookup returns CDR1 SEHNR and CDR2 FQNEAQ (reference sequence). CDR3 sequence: CASSSSEGINTIYF. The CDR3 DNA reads TGTGCCAGCAGCTCCTCGGAGGGAATAAACACCATATATTTT.

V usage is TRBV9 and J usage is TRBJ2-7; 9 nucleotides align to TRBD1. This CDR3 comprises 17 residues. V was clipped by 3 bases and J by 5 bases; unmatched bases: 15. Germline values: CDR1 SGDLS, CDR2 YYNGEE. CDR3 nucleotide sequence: TGTGCCAGCAGCGGGGAAACATCCGGGACAGGGTATGACGAGCAGTACTTC. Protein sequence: CASSGETSGTGYDEQYF.

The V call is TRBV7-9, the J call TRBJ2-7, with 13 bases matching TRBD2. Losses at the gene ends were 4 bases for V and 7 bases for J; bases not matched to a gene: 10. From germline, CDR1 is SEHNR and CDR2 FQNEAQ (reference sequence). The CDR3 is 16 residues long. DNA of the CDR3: TGTGCCAGCAGCTCACTAGCGGGAGGGCCTTATGGGGAGCAGTACTTC. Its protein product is CASSSLAGGPYGEQYF.

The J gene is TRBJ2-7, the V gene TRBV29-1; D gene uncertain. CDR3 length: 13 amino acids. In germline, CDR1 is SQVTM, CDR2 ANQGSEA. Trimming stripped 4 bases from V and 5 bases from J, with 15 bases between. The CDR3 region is CSVGGRGINEQYF. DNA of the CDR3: TGCAGCGTTGGGGGAAGAGGCATCAACGAGCAGTACTTC.

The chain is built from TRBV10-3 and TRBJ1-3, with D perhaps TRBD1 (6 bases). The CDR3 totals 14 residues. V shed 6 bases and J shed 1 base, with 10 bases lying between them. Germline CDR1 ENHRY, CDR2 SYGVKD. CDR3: CAISITGSGNTIYF. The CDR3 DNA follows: TGTGCCATCAGCATTACAGGGTCTGGAAACACCATATATTTT.

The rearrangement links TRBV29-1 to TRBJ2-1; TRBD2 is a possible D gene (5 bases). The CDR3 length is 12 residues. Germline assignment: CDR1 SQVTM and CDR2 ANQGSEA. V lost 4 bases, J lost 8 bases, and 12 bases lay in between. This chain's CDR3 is CSVVRESDEQFF. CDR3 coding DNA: TGCAGCGTTGTTAGGGAGAGCGATGAGCAGTTCTTC.

The DNA of the CDR3 is TGTGCCAGCAGCGAGGGACTAGCGATGGATGAGCAGTTCTTC. Its translation: CASSEGLAMDEQFF. V usage is TRBV13 and J usage is TRBJ2-1, with 10 bases that match TRBD2. The CDR3 is 14 residues long. The trim removed 5 bases at V and 8 bases at J, leaving 6 bases unmatched. The germline V gene has CDR1 PRHDT and CDR2 FYEKMQ (reference sequence).

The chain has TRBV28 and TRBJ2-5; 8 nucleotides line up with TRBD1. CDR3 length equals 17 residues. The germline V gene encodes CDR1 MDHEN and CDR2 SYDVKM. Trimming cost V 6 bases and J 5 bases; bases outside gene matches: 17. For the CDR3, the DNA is TGTGCCAGCAGCTTTATTTTTGGAGGGACAGGACAGGAGACCCAGTACTTC. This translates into CASSFIFGGTGQETQYF.

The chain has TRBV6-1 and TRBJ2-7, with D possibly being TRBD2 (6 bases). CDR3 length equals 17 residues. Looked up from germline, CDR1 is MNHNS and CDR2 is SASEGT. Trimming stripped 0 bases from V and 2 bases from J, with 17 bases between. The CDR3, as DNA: TGTGCCAGCAGTGAAGCGCTGGAGGGAAGTTCCACCTACGAGCAGTACTTC. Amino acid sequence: CASSEALEGSSTYEQYF.

CDR3 protein: CASSPRLAGGEQETQYF. Written as DNA, the CDR3 is TGTGCCAGCAGCCCCCGGCTAGCGGGAGGAGAACAAGAGACCCAGTACTTC. The rearrangement links TRBV19 to TRBJ2-5, with 11 bases that match TRBD2. The V and J ends lost 9 bases and 2 bases, in that order; junction bases with no gene match: 14. This CDR3 comprises 17 residues. From germline, CDR1 is LNHDA and CDR2 SQIVND (reference sequence).

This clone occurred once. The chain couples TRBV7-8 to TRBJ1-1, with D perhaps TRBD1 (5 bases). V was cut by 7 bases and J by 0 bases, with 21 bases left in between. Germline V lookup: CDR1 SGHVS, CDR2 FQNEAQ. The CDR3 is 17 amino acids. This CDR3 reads CASIERGGRVVNTEAFF. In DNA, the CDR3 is TGTGCCAGCATCGAGCGGGGCGGCAGGGTAGTGAACACTGAAGCTTTCTTT.